A single sample gave rise to the 20 T cell receptor beta chains below, sequenced in a study of blood T cell repertoires in COVID-19. This table comes from immunoSEQ multiplex PCR, and its TCRdb copy is limited to in-frame clones, with some not included. The sample holds roughly 120,000 clones, approximately 87% seen once. The sample comprised peripheral blood. Every receptor here comes from a man aged 65 to 85 who had recovered from COVID-19.

The rearrangement links TRBV3-1 (or the pseudogene TRBV3-2) to TRBJ2-7, with 8 bases matching TRBD2. The CDR3 has 15 amino acids. Per germline, CDR1 LGHDT and CDR2 YNNKEL (reference sequence). The V and J ends lost 4 bases and 10 bases, in that order; junction bases with no gene match: 15. CDR3 bases: TGTGCCAGCAGCCTAGGGACTATCGGGGGGGCCAAACAGTACTTC. As protein: CASSLGTIGGAKQYF.

This rearrangement joins TRBV2 to TRBJ1-2; TRBD1 matches at 8 bases. From germline, CDR1 is SNHLY and CDR2 FYNNEI. Germline trimming cut 4 bases from V and 8 bases from J; bases unmatched to any gene: 15. This CDR3 has 16 amino acids. This chain's CDR3 is CASSGRDRNPYGGYTF. The CDR3 bases are TGTGCCAGCAGTGGCCGGGACAGGAATCCCTATGGCGGCTACACCTTC.

V is TRBV7-8 and J is TRBJ1-2, with D perhaps matching TRBD1 (5 bases). Trimming removed 5 bases from V and 4 bases from J, with 11 bases in between. Germline CDR1 and CDR2: SGHVS and FQNEAQ. The CDR3 has 13 amino acids. The CDR3 bases are TGTGCCAGCAGCCCGGGCGGGGCCTATGGCTACACCTTC. Its translation is CASSPGGAYGYTF.

This clone was observed once. The V call is TRBV18, the J call TRBJ2-1, with 7 bases aligning to TRBD2. The CDR3 runs 13 residues. The V gene end was trimmed by 3 bases and the J gene end by 7 bases; junction bases not matched to a gene: 3. Germline values: CDR1 KGHSH, CDR2 LQKENI. CDR3 loop: CASSPLADNEQFF. CDR3 sequence (DNA): TGTGCCAGCTCACCTCTAGCGGATAATGAGCAGTTCTTC.

This chain joins TRBV7-2 and TRBJ2-3; 11 nucleotides match TRBD2. The CDR3 length is 16 residues. The trim removed 0 bases at V and 8 bases at J, leaving 7 bases unmatched. CDR1 is SGHTA, CDR2 FQGNSA, per germline. The CDR3 region is CASSLAGLAGGGTQYF. The CDR3 region has the DNA TGTGCCAGCAGCTTAGCCGGGCTAGCGGGAGGAGGTACGCAGTATTTT.

This clone was observed a single time. The V call is TRBV14, the J call TRBJ1-4, with TRBD1 identical over 7 bases. Trimming removed 5 bases from V and 4 bases from J; junction bases left unmatched: 7. Germline loops: CDR1 SGHDN, CDR2 FVKESK. The CDR3 spans 15 residues. CDR3 nucleotides: TGTGCCAGCAGCGCCTACAGGGGATATAATGAAAAACTGTTTTTT. Its protein is CASSAYRGYNEKLFF.

This clone was detected many times. This chain links TRBV18 with TRBJ2-7, with 12 bases aligning to TRBD2. The CDR3 loop spans 16 amino acids. Germline lookup yields CDR1 KGHSH and CDR2 LQKENI. J gave up 4 bases and V 5 bases, and 9 bases lay outside the gene matches. This CDR3 reads CASSSWTSGETYEQYF. DNA of the CDR3: TGTGCCAGCTCATCTTGGACTAGCGGGGAAACTTACGAGCAGTACTTC.

The rearrangement uses TRBV6-5 and TRBJ2-1; D is unresolved. The V end was cut by 2 bases, the J end by 4 bases, with 12 bases between. The germline V gene encodes CDR1 MNHEY and CDR2 SVGAGI. This CDR3 is 15 amino acids long. The CDR3 here is CASSYVSPGYNEQFF. DNA for the CDR3: TGTGCCAGCAGTTACGTCTCTCCCGGTTACAATGAGCAGTTCTTC.

The chain recombines TRBV3-1 (or the pseudogene TRBV3-2) with TRBJ2-3; possible D gene TRBD2, 7 bases. CDR3 size: 15 residues. Germline values: CDR1 LGHDT, CDR2 YNNKEL (reference sequence). V shed 4 bases and J shed 6 bases, with 17 bases lying between them. The chain's CDR3 is CASSRLRGGADTQYF. As DNA, the CDR3 is TGTGCCAGCAGCCGTCTAAGGGGGGGTGCGGATACGCAGTATTTT.

This clone was seen only once. The V call is TRBV28, the J call TRBJ1-2, with 8 bases lining up with TRBD1. Per germline, CDR1 MDHEN and CDR2 SYDVKM. CDR3 size: 15 residues. Trimming took 5 bases from V and 10 from J; bases not matched to a gene: 15. Written as DNA, the CDR3 is TGTGCCAGCAGTCTTATTGGCCGAGACAGGGGAGACTACACCTTC. Protein: CASSLIGRDRGDYTF.

The chain recombines TRBV11-2 with TRBJ2-7; 9 bases are shared with TRBD2. The V gene end was trimmed by 0 bases and the J gene end by 7 bases; junction bases not matched to a gene: 10. Germline CDR1 reads SGHAT; CDR2 reads FQNNGV. There are 16 residues in the CDR3. CDR3 nucleotides: TGTGCCAGCAGCTTAGATCTTGCGGCGGGGGGGCGAGAGCAGTACTTC. It translates to CASSLDLAAGGREQYF.

This clone was detected once. This sequence joins TRBV6-2 or TRBV6-3 and TRBJ2-1, with D maybe TRBD2 (6 bases). Trimming pared 3 bases from V and 10 bases from J, leaving 13 bases between. Germline lookup yields CDR1 MNHEY and CDR2 SVGEGT. This CDR3 is 13 amino acids long. CDR3 sequence: CASSYNSGREQFF. The CDR3 DNA follows: TGTGCCAGCAGTTATAATAGCGGAAGGGAGCAGTTCTTC.

This rearrangement joins TRBV12-3 or TRBV12-4 to TRBJ1-2; 7 bases line up with TRBD1. After removal of 3 bases from V and 6 bases from J, the junction contained 4 bases not matched to a gene. This CDR3 is built from 13 residues. The CDR3 bases are TGTGCCAGCAGTTTCCGACAGGGCCATGGCTACACCTTC. It translates to CASSFRQGHGYTF.

V gene TRBV18 combines with J gene TRBJ2-1, with TRBD2 matching over 7 bases. Germline V lookup: CDR1 KGHSH, CDR2 LQKENI. The CDR3 covers 15 residues. After removal of 0 bases from V and 2 bases from J, the junction contained 1 base not matched to a gene. The CDR3 DNA follows: TGTGCCAGCTCACCACCCCTAGCGGCCTACAATGAGCAGTTCTTC. Translating it yields CASSPPLAAYNEQFF.

The chain employs TRBV4-2 and TRBJ2-3; TRBD2 matches 9 bases. Trimming at V came to 2 bases and at J to 1 base, leaving 4 bases not matched to a gene. The CDR3 extends over 16 amino acids. From germline, CDR1 is LGHNA and CDR2 YNFKEQ. The CDR3 coding sequence is TGTGCCAGCAGCCAAAGTCTAGCGGGGCGCACAGATACGCAGTATTTT. Translating gives CASSQSLAGRTDTQYF.

The chain couples TRBV3-1 (or the pseudogene TRBV3-2) to TRBJ1-2, with D unresolved. The CDR3 length is 16 residues. Germline loops: CDR1 LGHDT, CDR2 YNNKEL (reference sequence). V was trimmed by 0 bases and J by 0 bases, leaving 11 bases between them. The CDR3 coding sequence is TGTGCCAGCAGCCAAGATCGGGGATATACTAACTATGGCTACACCTTC. It specifies CASSQDRGYTNYGYTF.

This clone was seen just once. The V gene is TRBV6-5, the J gene TRBJ2-1; 9 positions match TRBD1. CDR1 and CDR2 from the germline V gene are MNHEY and SVGAGI. The J segment lost 13 bases and the V segment lost 4 bases, leaving 5 bases of the junction unmatched. CDR3 length: 12 residues. This CDR3 is CASSSSGQGQFF. CDR3 nucleotide sequence: TGTGCCAGCAGTTCCTCGGGACAGGGTCAGTTCTTC.

The rearrangement joins TRBV11-2 to TRBJ2-2; 8 bases are shared with TRBD2. This CDR3 region has 15 residues. Germline assignment: CDR1 SGHAT and CDR2 FQNNGV. The trim removed 5 bases at V and 5 bases at J, leaving 7 bases unmatched. Here the CDR3 reads CASSEAGAGTGELFF. CDR3 in DNA: TGTGCCAGCAGCGAAGCGGGGGCGGGGACCGGGGAGCTGTTTTTT.

The chain uses TRBV28 and TRBJ1-6; weak D call: TRBD1 (6 bases). Trimming left V 2 bases short and J 9 bases short, with 17 bases between. The CDR3 totals 16 residues. Per germline, CDR1 MDHEN and CDR2 SYDVKM. Here the CDR3 reads CASSLGGNPASSPLHF. DNA for the CDR3: TGTGCCAGCAGTTTAGGGGGCAACCCGGCGAGTTCACCCCTCCACTTT.

This clone has just one count. The DNA for the CDR3 is TGTGCCAGAAGCCCCGGACTAGCGGGCGTCTACGAGCAGTACTTC. It specifies CARSPGLAGVYEQYF. The chain joins TRBV5-3 to TRBJ2-7; 11 bases are a match to TRBD2. TRBV5-3 is given ORF status, its function remaining uncertain. The CDR3 contains 15 residues. Unmatched junction bases numbered 6, after V lost 4 bases and J lost 3 bases.